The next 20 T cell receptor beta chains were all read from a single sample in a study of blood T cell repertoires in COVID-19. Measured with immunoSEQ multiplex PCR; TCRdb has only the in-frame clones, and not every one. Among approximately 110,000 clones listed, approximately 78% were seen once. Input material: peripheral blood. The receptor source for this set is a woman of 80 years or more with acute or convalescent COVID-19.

The CDR3 protein is CASSQPGLAYDEQFF. The CDR3 DNA reads TGTGCCAGCAGCCAACCGGGACTAGCTTATGATGAGCAGTTCTTC. The genes are TRBV3-1 (or the pseudogene TRBV3-2) and TRBJ2-1; the match to TRBD2 covers 9 bases. The CDR3 spans 15 residues. With V trimmed by 2 bases and J by 8 bases, 7 bases remained unmatched. Germline V gene sequence: CDR1 LGHDT, CDR2 YNNKEL (reference sequence).

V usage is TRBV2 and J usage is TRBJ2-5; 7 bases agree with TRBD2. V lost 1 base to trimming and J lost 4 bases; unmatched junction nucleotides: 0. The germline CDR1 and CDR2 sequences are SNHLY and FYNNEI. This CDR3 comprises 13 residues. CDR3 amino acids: CASSEVAGETQYF. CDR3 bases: TGTGCCAGCAGTGAAGTAGCGGGAGAGACCCAGTACTTC.

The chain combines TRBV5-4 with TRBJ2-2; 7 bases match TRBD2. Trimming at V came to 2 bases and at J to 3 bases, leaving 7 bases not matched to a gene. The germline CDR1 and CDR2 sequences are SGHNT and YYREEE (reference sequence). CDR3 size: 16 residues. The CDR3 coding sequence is TGTGCCAGCAGCTTCGGGGGGAGAGGTGACACCGGGGAGCTGTTTTTT. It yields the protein CASSFGGRGDTGELFF.

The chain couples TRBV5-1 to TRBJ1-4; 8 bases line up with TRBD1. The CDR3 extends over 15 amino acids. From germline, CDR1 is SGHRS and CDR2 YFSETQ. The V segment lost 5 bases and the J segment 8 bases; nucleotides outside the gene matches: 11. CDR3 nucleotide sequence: TGCGCCAGCAGTCCACTTCAGGGGGCAGGAGAAAAACTGTTTTTT. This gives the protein CASSPLQGAGEKLFF.

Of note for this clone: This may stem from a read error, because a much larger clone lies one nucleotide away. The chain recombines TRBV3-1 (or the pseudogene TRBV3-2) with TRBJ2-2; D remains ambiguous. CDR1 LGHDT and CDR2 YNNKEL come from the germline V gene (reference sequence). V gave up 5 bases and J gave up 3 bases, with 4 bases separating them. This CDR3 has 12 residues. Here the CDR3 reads CASSIYTGELFF. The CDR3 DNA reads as TGTGCCAGCAGCATCTACACCGGGGAGCTGTTTTTT.

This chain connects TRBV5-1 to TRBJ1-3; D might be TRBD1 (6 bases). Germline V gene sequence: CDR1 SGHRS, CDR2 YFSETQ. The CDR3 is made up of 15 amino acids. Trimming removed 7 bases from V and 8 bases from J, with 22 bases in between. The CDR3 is CASLKGDLFSDTIYF. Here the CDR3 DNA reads TGCGCCAGCCTTAAGGGGGACCTGTTCTCCGACACCATATATTTT.

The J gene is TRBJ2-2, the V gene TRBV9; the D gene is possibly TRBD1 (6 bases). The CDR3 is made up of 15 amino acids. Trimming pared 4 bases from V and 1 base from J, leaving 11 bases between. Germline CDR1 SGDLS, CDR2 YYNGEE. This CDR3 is CASSTGQLNTGELFF. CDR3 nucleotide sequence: TGTGCCAGCAGCACTGGACAGTTGAACACCGGGGAGCTGTTTTTT.

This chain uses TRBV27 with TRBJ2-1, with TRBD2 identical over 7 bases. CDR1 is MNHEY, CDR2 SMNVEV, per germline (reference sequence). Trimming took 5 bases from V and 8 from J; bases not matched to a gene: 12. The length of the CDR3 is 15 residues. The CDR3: CASSPIWGGRYEQFF. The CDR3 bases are TGTGCCAGCAGTCCCATATGGGGCGGGAGATATGAGCAGTTCTTC.

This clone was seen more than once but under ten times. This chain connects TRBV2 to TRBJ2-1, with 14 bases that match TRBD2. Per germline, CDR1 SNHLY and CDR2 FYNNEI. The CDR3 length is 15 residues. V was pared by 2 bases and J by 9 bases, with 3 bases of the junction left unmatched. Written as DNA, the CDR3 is TGTGCCAGCAGTGAAAGGGGGACTAGCGGGAGTGAGCAGTTCTTC. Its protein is CASSERGTSGSEQFF.

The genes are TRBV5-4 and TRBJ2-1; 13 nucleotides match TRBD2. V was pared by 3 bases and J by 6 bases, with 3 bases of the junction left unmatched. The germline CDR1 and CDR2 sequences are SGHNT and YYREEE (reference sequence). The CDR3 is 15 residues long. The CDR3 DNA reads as TGTGCCAGCAGCTCCGGGACTAGCGGGACCAATGAGCAGTTCTTC. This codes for CASSSGTSGTNEQFF.

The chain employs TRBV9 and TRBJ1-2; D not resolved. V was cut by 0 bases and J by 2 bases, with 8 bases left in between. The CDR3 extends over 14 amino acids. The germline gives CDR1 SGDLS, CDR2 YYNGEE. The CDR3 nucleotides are TGTGCCAGCAGCGTAGTCGGGAGGAACTATGGCTACACCTTC. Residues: CASSVVGRNYGYTF.

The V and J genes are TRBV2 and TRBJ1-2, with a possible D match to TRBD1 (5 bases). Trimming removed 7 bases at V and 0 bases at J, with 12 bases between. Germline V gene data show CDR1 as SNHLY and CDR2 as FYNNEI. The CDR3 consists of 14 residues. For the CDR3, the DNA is TGTGCCAGCACCGACGACAGTTCTAACTATGGCTACACCTTC. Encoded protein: CASTDDSSNYGYTF.

CDR3 coding DNA: TGCGCCAGCAGCCAAGATCCCGCTAGCCCCGGGGAGCTGTTTTTT. Protein sequence: CASSQDPASPGELFF. The gene calls are TRBV4-3 and TRBJ2-2; TRBD2 is a possible D gene (5 bases). In germline, CDR1 is LGHNA, CDR2 YSLEER. V lost 0 bases and J 6 bases, leaving 11 bases between the germline ends. The CDR3 is made up of 15 amino acids.

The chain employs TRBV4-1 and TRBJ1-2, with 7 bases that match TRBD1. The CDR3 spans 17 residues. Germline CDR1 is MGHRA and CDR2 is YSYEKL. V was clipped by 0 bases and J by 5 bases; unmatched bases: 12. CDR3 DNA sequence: TGCGCCAGCAGCCAAGACGATATGCAGGGGGTAGGGTATGGCTACACCTTC. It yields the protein CASSQDDMQGVGYGYTF.

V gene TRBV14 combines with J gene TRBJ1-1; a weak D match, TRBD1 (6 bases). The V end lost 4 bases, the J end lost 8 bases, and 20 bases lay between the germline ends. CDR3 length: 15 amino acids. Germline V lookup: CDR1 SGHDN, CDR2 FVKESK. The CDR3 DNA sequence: TGTGCCAGCAGCCCCTACACATCAGGGGCCACCGAAGCTTTCTTT. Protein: CASSPYTSGATEAFF.

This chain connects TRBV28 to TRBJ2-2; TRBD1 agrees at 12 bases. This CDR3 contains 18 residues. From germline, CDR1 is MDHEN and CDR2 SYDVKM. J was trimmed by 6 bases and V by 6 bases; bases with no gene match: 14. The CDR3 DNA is TGTGCCAGCAGCCTTAGCCGAGGGACAGGGGGCGCTTCCGGGGAGCTGTTTTTT. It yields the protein CASSLSRGTGGASGELFF.

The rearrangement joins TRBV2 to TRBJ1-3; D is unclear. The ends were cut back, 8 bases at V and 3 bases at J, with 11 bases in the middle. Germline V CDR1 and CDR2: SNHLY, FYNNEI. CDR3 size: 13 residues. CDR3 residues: CASSRQRGNTIYF. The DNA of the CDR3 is TGTGCCAGCTCGCGGCAACGTGGAAACACCATATATTTT.

CDR3 loop: CASSRLEGLAGTGSYEQYF. The CDR3 DNA follows: TGTGCCAGCAGCCGATTAGAGGGACTAGCGGGAACTGGGTCCTACGAGCAGTACTTC. The rearrangement links TRBV7-9 to TRBJ2-7; 13 nucleotides align to TRBD2. From germline, CDR1 is SEHNR and CDR2 FQNEAQ (reference sequence). J gave up 1 base and V 5 bases, and 14 bases lay outside the gene matches. The CDR3 runs to 19 residues.

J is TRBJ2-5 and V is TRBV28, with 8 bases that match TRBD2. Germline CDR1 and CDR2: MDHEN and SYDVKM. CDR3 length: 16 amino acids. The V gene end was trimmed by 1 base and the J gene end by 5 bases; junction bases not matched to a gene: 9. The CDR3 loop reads CASSLFSGGSRETQYF. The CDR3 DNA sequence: TGTGCCAGCAGTTTATTCAGCGGGGGCTCTAGGGAGACCCAGTACTTC. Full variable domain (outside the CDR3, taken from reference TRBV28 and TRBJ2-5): DVKVTQSSRYLVKRTGEKVFLECVQDMDHENMFWYRQDPGLGLRLIYFSYDVKMKEKGDIPEGYSVSREKKERFSLILESASTNQTSMYLCASSLFSGGSRETQYFGPGTRLLVL.

DNA for the CDR3: TGTGCCAGCAGCTTATTAAGAGGAAGCACAGATACGCAGTATTTT. Translation: CASSLLRGSTDTQYF. The chain uses TRBV7-9 and TRBJ2-3; D is undetermined. The CDR3 is made up of 15 amino acids. Trimming left V 2 bases short and J 0 bases short, with 9 bases between. Germline-derived CDR1 and CDR2 are SEHNR and FQNEAQ (reference sequence).